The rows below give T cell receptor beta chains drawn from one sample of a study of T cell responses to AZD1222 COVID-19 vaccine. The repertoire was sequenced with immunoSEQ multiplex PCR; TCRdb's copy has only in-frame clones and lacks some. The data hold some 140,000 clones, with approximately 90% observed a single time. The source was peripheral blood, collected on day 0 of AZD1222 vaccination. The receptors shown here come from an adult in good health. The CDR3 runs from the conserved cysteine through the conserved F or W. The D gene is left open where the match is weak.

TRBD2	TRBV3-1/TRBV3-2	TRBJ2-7	CASSQGLAVDYEQYF	TGTGCCAGCAGCCAGGGCCTAGCGGTTGACTACGAGCAGTACTTC
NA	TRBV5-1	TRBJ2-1	CASRRAFGFSSYNEQFF	TGCGCCAGCAGGAGGGCCTTTGGTTTTAGCTCCTACAATGAGCAGTTCTTC
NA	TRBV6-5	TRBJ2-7	CASRDYISTYEQYF	TGTGCCAGCAGGGACTACATAAGTACCTACGAGCAGTACTTC
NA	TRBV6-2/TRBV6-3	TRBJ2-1	CASSYGGFSPYNEQFF	TGTGCCAGCAGTTACGGTGGGTTTAGCCCGTACAATGAGCAGTTCTTC
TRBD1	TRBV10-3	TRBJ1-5	CAISGTGKNQPQHF	TGTGCCATCAGCGGGACAGGGAAAAATCAGCCCCAGCATTTT
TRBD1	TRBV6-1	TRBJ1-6	CASSGGTGSSYNSPLHF	TGTGCCAGCAGTGGCGGGACAGGGAGCTCCTATAATTCACCCCTCCACTTT
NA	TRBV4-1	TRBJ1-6	CASSQGLINSPLHF	TGCGCCAGCAGCCAAGGGTTAATAAATTCACCCCTCCACTTT
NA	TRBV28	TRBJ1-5	CASRRTGNGQPQHF	TGTGCCAGCAGACGAACAGGGAACGGGCAGCCCCAGCATTTT
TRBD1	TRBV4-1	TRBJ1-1	CASSQVRGTGVINTEAFF	TGCGCCAGCAGCCAAGTCAGAGGGACAGGGGTTATTAATACTGAAGCTTTCTTT
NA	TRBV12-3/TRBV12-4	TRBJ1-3	CASSNRVGNTIYF	TGTGCCAGCAGTAACAGGGTCGGAAACACCATATATTTT
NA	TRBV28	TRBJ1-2	CASFPRGEGDGHGYTF	TGTGCCAGCTTCCCGAGGGGGGAGGGGGACGGGCATGGCTACACCTTC
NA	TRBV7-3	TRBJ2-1	CASSLISISSRSLYNEQFF	TGTGCCAGCAGCTTAATTTCCATTTCCAGCCGAAGCCTCTACAATGAGCAGTTCTTC
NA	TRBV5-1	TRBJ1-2	CASSLKGSHTYGYTF	TGCGCCAGCAGCTTGAAGGGGTCCCACACCTATGGCTACACCTTC
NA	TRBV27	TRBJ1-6	CASSLFWGGTGSSYNSPLHF	TGTGCCAGCAGTTTATTTTGGGGGGGGACTGGGAGCTCCTATAATTCACCCCTCCACTTT